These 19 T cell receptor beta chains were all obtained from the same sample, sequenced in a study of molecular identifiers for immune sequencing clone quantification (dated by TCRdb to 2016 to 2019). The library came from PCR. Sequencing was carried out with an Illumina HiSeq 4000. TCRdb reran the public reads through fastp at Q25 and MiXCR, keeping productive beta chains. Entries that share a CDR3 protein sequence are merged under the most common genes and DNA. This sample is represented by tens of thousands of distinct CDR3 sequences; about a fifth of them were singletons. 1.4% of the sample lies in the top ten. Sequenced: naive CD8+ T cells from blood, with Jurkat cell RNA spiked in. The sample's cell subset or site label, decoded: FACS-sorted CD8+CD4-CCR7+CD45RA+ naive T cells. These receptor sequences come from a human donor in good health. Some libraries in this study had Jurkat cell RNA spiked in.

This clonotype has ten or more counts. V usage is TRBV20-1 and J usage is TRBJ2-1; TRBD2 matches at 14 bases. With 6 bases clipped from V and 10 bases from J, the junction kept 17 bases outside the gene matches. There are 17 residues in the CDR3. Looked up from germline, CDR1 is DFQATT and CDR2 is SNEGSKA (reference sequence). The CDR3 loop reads CSATKTYPGLAGEEQFF. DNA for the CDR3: TGCAGTGCCACAAAGACATATCCGGGACTAGCGGGAGAAGAGCAGTTCTTC.

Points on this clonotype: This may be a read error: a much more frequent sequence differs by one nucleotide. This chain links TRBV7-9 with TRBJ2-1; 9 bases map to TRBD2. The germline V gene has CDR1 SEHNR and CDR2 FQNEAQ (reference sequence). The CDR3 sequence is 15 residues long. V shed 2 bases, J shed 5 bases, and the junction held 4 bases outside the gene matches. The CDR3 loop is CASSLRLADNNEQFF. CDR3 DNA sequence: TGTGCCAGCAGCTTACGACTAGCGGATAACAATGAGCAGTTCTTC.

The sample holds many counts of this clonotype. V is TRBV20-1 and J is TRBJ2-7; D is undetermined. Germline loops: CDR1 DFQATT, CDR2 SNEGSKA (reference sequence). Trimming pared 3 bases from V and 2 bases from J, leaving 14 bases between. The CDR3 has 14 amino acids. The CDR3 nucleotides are TGCAGTGCTAGGGAACTCACCTGGGCCTACGAGCAGTACTTC. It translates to CSARELTWAYEQYF.

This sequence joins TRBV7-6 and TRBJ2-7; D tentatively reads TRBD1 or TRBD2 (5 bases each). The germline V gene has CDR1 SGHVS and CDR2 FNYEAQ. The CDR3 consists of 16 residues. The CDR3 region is CAGSLGGEGAAYEQYV. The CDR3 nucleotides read TGTGCCGGCAGCTTAGGAGGAGAAGGGGCGGCCTACGAGCAGTACGTC.

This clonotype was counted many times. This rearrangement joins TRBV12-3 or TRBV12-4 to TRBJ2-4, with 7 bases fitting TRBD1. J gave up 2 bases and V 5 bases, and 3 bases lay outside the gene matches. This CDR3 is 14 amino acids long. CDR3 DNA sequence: TGTGCCAGCAGTAGGACAGGATCCAAAAACATTCAGTACTTC. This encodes CASSRTGSKNIQYF.

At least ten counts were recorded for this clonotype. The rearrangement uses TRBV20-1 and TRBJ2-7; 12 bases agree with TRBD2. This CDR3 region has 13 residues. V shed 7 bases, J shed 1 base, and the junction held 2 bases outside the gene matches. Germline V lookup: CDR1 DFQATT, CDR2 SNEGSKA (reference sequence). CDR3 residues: CSGTSGMSYEQYF. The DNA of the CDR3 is TGCAGTGGGACTAGCGGGATGTCCTACGAGCAGTACTTC.

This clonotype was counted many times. DNA of the CDR3: TGTGCCAGCAGCGTAGGTGGGGGCCGGACTGAAGCTTTCTTT. It yields the protein CASSVGGGRTEAFF. The chain is built from TRBV9 and TRBJ1-1; D may be TRBD1 (6 bases). The CDR3 extends over 14 amino acids. The germline gives CDR1 SGDLS, CDR2 YYNGEE. V lost 0 bases, J lost 5 bases, and 11 bases lay in between.

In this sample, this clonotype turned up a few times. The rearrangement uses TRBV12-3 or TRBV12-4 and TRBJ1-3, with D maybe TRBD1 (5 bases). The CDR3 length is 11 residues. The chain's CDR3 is CATGSGNTIYF. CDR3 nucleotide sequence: TGTGCAACAGGCTCTGGAAACACCATATATTTT.

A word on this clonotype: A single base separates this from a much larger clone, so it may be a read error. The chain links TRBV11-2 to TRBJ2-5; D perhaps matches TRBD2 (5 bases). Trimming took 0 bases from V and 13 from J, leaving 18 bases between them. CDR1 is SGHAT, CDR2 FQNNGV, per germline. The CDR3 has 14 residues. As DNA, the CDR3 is TGTGCCAGCAGCTTAGAGTTCGGGGATATGGCCCGGTACTTC. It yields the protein CASSLEFGDMARYF.

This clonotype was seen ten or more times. In DNA form, the CDR3 reads TGTGCCAGCTCACCGCCCGGGGAGACCCAGTACTTC. Translation gives CASSPPGETQYF. The gene calls are TRBV18 and TRBJ2-5, with D uncertain. The CDR3 sequence is 12 residues long. Germline CDR1 reads KGHSH; CDR2 reads LQKENI. Between the trimmed V and J ends, which lost 3 bases and 5 bases, there was a span of 7 bases.

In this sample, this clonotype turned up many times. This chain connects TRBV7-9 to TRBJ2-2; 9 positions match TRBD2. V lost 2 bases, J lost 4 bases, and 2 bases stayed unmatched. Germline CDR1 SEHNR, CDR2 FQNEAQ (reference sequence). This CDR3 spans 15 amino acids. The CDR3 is CASSLLAGITGELFF. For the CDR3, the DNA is TGTGCCAGCAGCTTACTAGCGGGAATCACCGGGGAGCTGTTTTTT.

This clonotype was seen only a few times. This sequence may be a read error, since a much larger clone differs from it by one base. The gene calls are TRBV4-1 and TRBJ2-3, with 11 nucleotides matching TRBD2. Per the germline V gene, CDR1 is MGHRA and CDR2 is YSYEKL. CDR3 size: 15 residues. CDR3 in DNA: TGCGCCAGCAGCCAAACTAGCGGGAGCACAGATACGCGGTATTTT. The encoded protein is CASSQTSGSTDTRYF.

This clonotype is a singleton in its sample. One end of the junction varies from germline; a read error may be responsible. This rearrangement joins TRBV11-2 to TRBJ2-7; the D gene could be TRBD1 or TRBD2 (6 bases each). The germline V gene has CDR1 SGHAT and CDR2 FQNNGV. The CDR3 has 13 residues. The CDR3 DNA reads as TGTGCCAGCAGCTTGGACAAGGGGGGCGAGCCGTACTTC. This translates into CASSLDKGGEPYF. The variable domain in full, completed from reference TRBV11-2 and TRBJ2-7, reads EAGVAQSPRYKIIEKRQSVAFWCNPISGHATLYWYQQILGQGPKLLIQFQNNGVVDDSQLPKDRFSAERLKGVDSTLKIQPAKLEDSAVYLCASSLDKGGEPYFGPGTRLTVT.

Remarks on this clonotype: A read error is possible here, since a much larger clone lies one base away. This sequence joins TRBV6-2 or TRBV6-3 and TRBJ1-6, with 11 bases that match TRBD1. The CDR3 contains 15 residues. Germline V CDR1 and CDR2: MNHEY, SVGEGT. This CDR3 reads CASETWDRGNSSLHF. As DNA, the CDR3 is TGTGCCAGCGAGACCTGGGACAGGGGGAATTCATCCCTCCACTTT.

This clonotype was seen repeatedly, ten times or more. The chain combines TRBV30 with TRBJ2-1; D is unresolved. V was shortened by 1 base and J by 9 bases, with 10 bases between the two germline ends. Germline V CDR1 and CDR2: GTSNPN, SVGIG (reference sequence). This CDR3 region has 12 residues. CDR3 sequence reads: CAWSGAGGEQFF. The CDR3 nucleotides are TGTGCCTGGAGTGGTGCTGGCGGTGAGCAGTTCTTC.

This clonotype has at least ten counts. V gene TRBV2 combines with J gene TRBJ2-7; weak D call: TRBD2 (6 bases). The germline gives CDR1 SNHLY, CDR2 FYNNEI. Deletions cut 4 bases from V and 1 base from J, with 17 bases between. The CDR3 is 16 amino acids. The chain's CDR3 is CASSAAYGGGSYEQYF. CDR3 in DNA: TGTGCCAGCAGTGCGGCCTACGGGGGTGGGTCCTACGAGCAGTACTTC.

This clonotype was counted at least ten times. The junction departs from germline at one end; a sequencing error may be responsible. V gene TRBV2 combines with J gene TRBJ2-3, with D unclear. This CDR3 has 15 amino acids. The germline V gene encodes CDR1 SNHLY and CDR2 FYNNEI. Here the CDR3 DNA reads TGTGCCAGCAGGGAAGGACCATATCTCACAGATACGCAGTATTTT. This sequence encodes CASREGPYLTDTQYF.

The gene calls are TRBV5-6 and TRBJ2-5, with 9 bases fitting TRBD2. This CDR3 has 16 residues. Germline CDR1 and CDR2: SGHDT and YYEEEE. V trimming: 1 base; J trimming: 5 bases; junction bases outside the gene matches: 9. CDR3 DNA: TGTGCCAGCAGCTTGTCGCTAGCGGGGAGGTGGGAGACCCAGTACTTC. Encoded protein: CASSLSLAGRWETQYF.

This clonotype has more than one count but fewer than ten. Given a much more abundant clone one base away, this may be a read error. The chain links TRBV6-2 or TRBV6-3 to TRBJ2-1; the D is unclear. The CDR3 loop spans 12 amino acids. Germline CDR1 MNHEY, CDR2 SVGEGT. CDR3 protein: CASSWVYNERFF. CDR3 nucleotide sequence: TGTGCCAGCAGCTGGGTTTACAATGAGCGGTTCTTC.